Each of the 4 T cell receptor beta chains below was sequenced from the same sample in a study of CD8 T cells in Susac syndrome. Random hexamers were used to reverse transcribe roughly 0.45 to 1 ug of RNA. TCRdb itself ran the immunoSEQ multiplex PCR reads through MiXCR, one entry per CDR3 protein. The sample includes 180,000 or so distinct CDR3 sequences, 95% seen only once; the top ten take approximately 0.094%. Sequenced input: CD4+ T cells from PBMCs. All receptors derive from a human donor in good health.

The chain carries TRBV20-1 and TRBJ1-1, with D unclear. The CDR3 consists of 13 residues. V lost 4 bases to trimming and J lost 4 bases, with 13 bases between them. Germline V gene data show CDR1 as DFQATT and CDR2 as SNEGSKA (reference sequence). This CDR3 is CSATGLRTTEAFF. The CDR3 coding sequence is TGCAGTGCTACCGGACTGCGAACCACTGAAGCTTTCTTT.

The rearrangement links TRBV29-1 to TRBJ2-5; 9 nucleotides match TRBD1. This CDR3 has 14 residues. V lost 3 bases to trimming and J lost 5 bases; unmatched junction nucleotides: 7. Looked up from germline, CDR1 is SQVTM and CDR2 is ANQGSEA. This chain's CDR3 is CSVDLTGGLETQYF. Written as DNA, the CDR3 is TGCAGCGTTGATCTCACAGGGGGCTTGGAGACCCAGTACTTC. The full variable domain, its missing parts supplied by reference TRBV29-1 and TRBJ2-5, is SAVISQKPSRDICQRGTSLTIQCQVDSQVTMMFWYRQQPGQSLTLIATANQGSEATYESGFVIDKFPISRPNLTFSTLTVSNMSPEDSSIYLCSVDLTGGLETQYFGPGTRLLVL.

The chain carries TRBV24-1 and TRBJ2-3, with TRBD2 identical over 8 bases. Losses at the gene ends were 4 bases for V and 1 base for J; bases not matched to a gene: 6. The V gene's germline CDR1 is KGHDR and CDR2 SFDVKD. The CDR3 runs 16 residues. The CDR3 nucleotides are TGTGCCACCAGTGACCCGAGCGGGAGCGGCACAGATACGCAGTATTTT. The encoded protein is CATSDPSGSGTDTQYF.

The V gene is TRBV12-3 or TRBV12-4, the J gene TRBJ2-5; the match to TRBD2 covers 7 bases. This CDR3 spans 14 amino acids. V trimming: 4 bases; J trimming: 1 base; junction bases outside the gene matches: 3. CDR3 sequence reads: CASSWGGSQETQYF. The CDR3 coding sequence is TGTGCCAGCAGTTGGGGCGGGAGCCAAGAGACCCAGTACTTC.